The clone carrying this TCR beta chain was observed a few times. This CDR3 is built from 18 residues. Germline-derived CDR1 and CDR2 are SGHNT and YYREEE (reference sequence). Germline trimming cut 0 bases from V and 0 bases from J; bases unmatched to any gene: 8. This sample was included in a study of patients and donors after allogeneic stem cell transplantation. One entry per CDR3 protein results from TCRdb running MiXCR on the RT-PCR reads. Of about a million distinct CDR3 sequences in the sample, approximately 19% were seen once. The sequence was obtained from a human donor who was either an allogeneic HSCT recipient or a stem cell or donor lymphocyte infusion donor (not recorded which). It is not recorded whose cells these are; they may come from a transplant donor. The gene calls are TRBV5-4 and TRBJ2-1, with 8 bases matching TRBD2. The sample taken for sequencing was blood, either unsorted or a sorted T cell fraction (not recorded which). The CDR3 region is CASSLVPSGQSSYNEQFF. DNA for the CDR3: TGTGCCAGCAGCTTGGTACCTAGCGGGCAAAGCTCCTACAATGAGCAGTTCTTC.